Listed below are T cell receptor beta chains from one sample, sequenced in a study of PD-1 blockade in classical Hodgkin lymphoma. The table came from immunoSEQ multiplex PCR; TCRdb's copy has only in-frame clones and leaves some out. The sample records about 35,000 clones, 80% to 90% being singletons. Source material: CD4+ T cells from blood. These receptors came from a human donor with classical Hodgkin lymphoma. The CDR3 runs from the conserved cysteine through the conserved F or W.

v_gene	j_gene	CDR3aa
TRBV2	TRBJ2-2	CASREESNTGELFF
TRBV7-4	TRBJ2-3	CASQTPQEDTDTQYF
TRBV5-1	TRBJ2-3	CASSRGTGTDTQYF
TRBV5-1	TRBJ1-1	CASSFGQGGTEAFF
TRBV18	TRBJ1-1	CASSPQGGTEAFF
TRBV30	NA	CAWIHRDRPYEQYF
TRBV4-1	TRBJ1-5	CASSPGTAGLQNQPQHF
TRBV21-1	TRBJ2-7	CASSSRGYEQYF
TRBV5-1	TRBJ1-2	CASSSGQSYGYTF
TRBV6-5	TRBJ1-1	CASSTAGTGFRAFF
TRBV2	TRBJ2-7	CASASGSPYEQYF
TRBV19	TRBJ1-5	CASTPMGNYQPQHF
TRBV9	TRBJ1-2	CASSVGTGSNYGYTF
TRBV2	TRBJ2-2	CASSTTSSGGAPGELFF
TRBV5-6	TRBJ2-3	CASSPVWGRRSSDTQYF
TRBV7-9	TRBJ1-5	CASSFAASNQPQHF
TRBV2	TRBJ2-1	CANKLESHYNEQFF
TRBV19	TRBJ2-3	CASSGLPGQGADTQYF
TRBV11-3	TRBJ2-1	CASSLVGTGGGVGSYNEQFF
TRBV5-1	TRBJ2-2	CASSLYPNTGELFF
TRBV5-5	TRBJ2-2	CASSFQGVTGELFF
TRBV15	TRBJ1-1	CATSWAENTEAFF
TRBV5-1	TRBJ1-1	CASSLVQSGSGAFF
TRBV28	TRBJ1-2	CASSLLGTGGSYGYTF
TRBV14	TRBJ2-1	CASSQSQAGYYNEQFF
TRBV28	TRBJ2-2	CASRTGVGELFF
TRBV12-5	TRBJ1-1	CATSGGVFTEAFF
TRBV19	TRBJ2-1	CASSRASGVNEQFF
TRBV5-1	TRBJ2-1	CASSPLGGSYNEQFF
TRBV10-3	TRBJ2-7	CAISEGQGGEQYF
TRBV12-5	TRBJ2-7	CASGLIRDPRRRRPTYEQYF
TRBV2	TRBJ1-5	CASRGTGGNQPQHF
TRBV19	TRBJ2-7	CASTVRGGPYEQYF
TRBV6-5	TRBJ2-1	CASSYSLNNEQFF
TRBV7-8	TRBJ1-5	CASSLGQFSNQPQHF
TRBV19	TRBJ1-5	CASSDRQNQPQHF
TRBV6-5	TRBJ1-2	CASSYSGRGFGYTF
TRBV5-6	TRBJ1-2	CASSLDGRTNYGYTF
TRBV9	TRBJ1-3	CASSVSGGGGGNTIYF
TRBV18	TRBJ2-3	CASSAGQGRPDTQYF
TRBV10-3	TRBJ2-7	CAISARDRGSYEQYF
TRBV4-1	TRBJ1-1	CASSQVPGGTEAFF
TRBV7-2	TRBJ1-1	CASSLTGMNTEAFF
TRBV15	TRBJ1-1	CATSRDRVYTEAFF
TRBV2	TRBJ2-1	CASSGRGADYNEQFF
TRBV5-1	TRBJ2-7	CASSLGGYEQYF
TRBV28	TRBJ2-3	CASSLTGTSGRNTQYF
TRBV30	TRBJ1-2	CAWSQVGTGEDGYTF